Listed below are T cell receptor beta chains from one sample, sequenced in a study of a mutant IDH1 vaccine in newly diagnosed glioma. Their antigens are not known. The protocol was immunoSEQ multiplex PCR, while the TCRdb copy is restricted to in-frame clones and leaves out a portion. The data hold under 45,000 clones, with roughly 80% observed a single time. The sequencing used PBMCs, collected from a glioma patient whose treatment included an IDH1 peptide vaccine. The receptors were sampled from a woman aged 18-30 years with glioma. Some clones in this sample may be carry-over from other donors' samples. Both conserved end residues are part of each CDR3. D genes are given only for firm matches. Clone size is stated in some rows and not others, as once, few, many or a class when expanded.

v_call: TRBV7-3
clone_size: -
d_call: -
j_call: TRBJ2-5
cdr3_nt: TGTGCCAGCAGCTTAACCGGGACCAAGACCCAGTACTTC
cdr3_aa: CASSLTGTKTQYF

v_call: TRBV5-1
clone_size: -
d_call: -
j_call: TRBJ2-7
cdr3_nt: TGCGCCAGCAGCTCCAGTCAGGCAGGATCTGCCGAGCAGTACTTC
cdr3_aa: CASSSSQAGSAEQYF

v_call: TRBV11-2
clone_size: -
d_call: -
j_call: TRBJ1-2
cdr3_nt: TGTGCCAGCAGCCCGGGGACTCCACAGTTCTATGGCTACACCTTC
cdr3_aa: CASSPGTPQFYGYTF

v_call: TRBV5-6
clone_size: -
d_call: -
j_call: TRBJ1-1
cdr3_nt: TGTGCCAGCAGCTTGTCCGTGGGGGCGCGGGGCACTGAAGCTTTCTTT
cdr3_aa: CASSLSVGARGTEAFF

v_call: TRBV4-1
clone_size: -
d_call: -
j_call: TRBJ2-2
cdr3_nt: TGCGCCAGCAGCCCCCAACCAGCGCCGAACACCGGGGAGCTGTTTTTT
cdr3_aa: CASSPQPAPNTGELFF

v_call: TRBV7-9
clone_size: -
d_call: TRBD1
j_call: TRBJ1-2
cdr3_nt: TGTGCCAGCAGCCCGGGACAGGGGTTCTATGGCTACACCTTC
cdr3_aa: CASSPGQGFYGYTF

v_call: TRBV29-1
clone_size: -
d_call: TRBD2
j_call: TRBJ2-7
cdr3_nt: TGCAGCGTTGTCGGACTAGCGGGCGGCGAGCAGTACTTC
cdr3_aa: CSVVGLAGGEQYF

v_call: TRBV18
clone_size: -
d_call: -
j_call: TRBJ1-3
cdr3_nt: TGTGCCAGCTCACCGACAAACTCTGGAAACACCATATATTTT
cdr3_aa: CASSPTNSGNTIYF

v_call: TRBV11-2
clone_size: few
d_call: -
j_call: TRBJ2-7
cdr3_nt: TGTGCCAGCAGCTTAGATAGGGGTCCGGGATACGAGCAGTACTTC
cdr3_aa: CASSLDRGPGYEQYF

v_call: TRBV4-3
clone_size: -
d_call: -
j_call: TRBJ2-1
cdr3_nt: TGCGCCAGCAGCCAAGATTCGACGTTCGTCTACAATGAGCAGTTCTTC
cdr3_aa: CASSQDSTFVYNEQFF

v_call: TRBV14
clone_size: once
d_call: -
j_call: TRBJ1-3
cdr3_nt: TGTGCCAGCAGACCGATCGGCTCTGGAAACACCATATATTTT
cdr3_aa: CASRPIGSGNTIYF

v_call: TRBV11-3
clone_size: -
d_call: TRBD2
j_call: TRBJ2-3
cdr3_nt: TGTGCCAGCAGCTGGGGACTAGCGGGGACAGATACGCAGTATTTT
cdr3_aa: CASSWGLAGTDTQYF

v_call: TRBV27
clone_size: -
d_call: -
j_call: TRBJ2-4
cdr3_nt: TGTGCCAGCGGAGCAGGGTTTGAAAACATTCAGTACTTC
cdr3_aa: CASGAGFENIQYF

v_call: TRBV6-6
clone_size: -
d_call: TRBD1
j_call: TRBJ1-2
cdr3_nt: TGTGCCAGCAGACTATCAACAGGGGGCCATGGCTACACCTTC
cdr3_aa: CASRLSTGGHGYTF

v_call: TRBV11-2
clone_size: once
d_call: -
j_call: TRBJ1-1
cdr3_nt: TGTGCCAGCAGCTTAGATCCCCCGGCAGGGATGATGAACACTGAAGCTTTCTTT
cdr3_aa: CASSLDPPAGMMNTEAFF

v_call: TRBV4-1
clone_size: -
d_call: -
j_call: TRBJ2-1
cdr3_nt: TGCGCCAGCAGCCAAGGGCCCACAGGGAGTGAGCAGTTCTTC
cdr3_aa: CASSQGPTGSEQFF

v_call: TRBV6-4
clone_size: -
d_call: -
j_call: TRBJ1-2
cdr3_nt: TGTGCCAGCAGTTCCACGGACAGTCAAGGCTACACCTTC
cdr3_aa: CASSSTDSQGYTF

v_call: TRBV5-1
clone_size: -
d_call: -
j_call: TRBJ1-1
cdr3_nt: TGCGCCAGCAGCTTAAAGGGGTTGCCGAACACTGAAGCTTTCTTT
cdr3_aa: CASSLKGLPNTEAFF

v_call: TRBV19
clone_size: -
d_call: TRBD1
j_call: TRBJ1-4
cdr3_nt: TGTGCCAGTAGTCAAACCGGGACAGCCCTTTCATCACTGTTTTTT
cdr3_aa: CASSQTGTALSSLFF

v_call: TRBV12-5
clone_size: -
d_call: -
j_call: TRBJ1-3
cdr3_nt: TGTGCTAGTGGTGCGGGACCGCTCTCTGGAAACACCATATATTTT
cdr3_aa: CASGAGPLSGNTIYF

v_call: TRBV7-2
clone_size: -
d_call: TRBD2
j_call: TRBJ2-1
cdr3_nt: TGTGCCAGCAGCAAGACTAGCGGGTGGACCTACAATGAGCAGTTCTTC
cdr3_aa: CASSKTSGWTYNEQFF

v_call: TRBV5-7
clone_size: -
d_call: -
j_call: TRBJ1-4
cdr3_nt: TGTGCCAGCAGCTTTCTCAATGAAAAACTGTTTTTT
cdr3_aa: CASSFLNEKLFF

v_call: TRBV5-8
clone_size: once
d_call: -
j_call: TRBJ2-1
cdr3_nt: TGTGCCAGCAGCCTCCTGGGGAGCGCCAATGAGCAGTTCTTC
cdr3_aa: CASSLLGSANEQFF

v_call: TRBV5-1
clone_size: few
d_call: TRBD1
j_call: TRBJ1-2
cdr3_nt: TGCGCCAGCAGCTTACGGCCGGGACAGGGAGTCGATGGCTACACCTTC
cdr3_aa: CASSLRPGQGVDGYTF

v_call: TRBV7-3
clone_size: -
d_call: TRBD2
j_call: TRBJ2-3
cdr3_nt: TGTGCCAGCAGTTTTCGGACTAGCGGGAGAACAGATACGCAGTATTTT
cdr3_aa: CASSFRTSGRTDTQYF

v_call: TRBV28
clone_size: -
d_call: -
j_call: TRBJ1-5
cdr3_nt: TGTGCCAGCAGTTTGATTGGGGCAAATCAGCCCCAGCATTTT
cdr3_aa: CASSLIGANQPQHF

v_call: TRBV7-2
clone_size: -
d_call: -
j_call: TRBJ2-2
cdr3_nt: TGTGCCAGCAGCTTAGGGATTATCACCGGGGAGCTGTTTTTT
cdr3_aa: CASSLGIITGELFF

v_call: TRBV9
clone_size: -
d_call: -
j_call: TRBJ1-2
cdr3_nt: TGTGCCAGCAGCGCCGACAGCTTCCCGGGGTATGGCTACACCTTC
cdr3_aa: CASSADSFPGYGYTF

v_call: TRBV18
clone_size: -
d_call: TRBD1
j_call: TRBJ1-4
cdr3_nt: TGTGCCAGCTCAAAAGGACAGGGTAGAGAAAAACTGTTTTTT
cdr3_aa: CASSKGQGREKLFF

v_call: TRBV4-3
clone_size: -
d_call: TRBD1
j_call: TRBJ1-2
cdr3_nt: TGCGCCAGCAGCCTTTTACCACCGGGACAGCTCTCTAACTATGGCTACACCTTC
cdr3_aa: CASSLLPPGQLSNYGYTF

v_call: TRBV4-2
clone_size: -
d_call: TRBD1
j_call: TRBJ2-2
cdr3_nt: TGTGCCAGCAGCCAACCACAGGGGCAGACGAACACCGGGGAGCTGTTTTTT
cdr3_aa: CASSQPQGQTNTGELFF

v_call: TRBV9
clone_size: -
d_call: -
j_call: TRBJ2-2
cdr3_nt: TGTGCCAGCAGCGTAGCGGGGTGGAACACCGGGGAGCTGTTTTTT
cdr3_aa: CASSVAGWNTGELFF

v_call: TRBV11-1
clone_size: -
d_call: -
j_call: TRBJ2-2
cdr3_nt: TGTGCCAGCAGCCCCCGTGGCACCGGGGAGCTGTTTTTT
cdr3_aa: CASSPRGTGELFF

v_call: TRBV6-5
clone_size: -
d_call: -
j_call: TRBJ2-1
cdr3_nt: TGTGCCAGCAGCCAGGGGCCTGAGCAGTTCTTC
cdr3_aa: CASSQGPEQFF

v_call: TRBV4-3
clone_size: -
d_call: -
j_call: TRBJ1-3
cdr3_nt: TGCGCCAGCAGCACCGGCTCTGGAAACACCATATATTTT
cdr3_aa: CASSTGSGNTIYF

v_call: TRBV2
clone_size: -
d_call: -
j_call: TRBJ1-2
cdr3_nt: TGTGCCAGCAGTGCTGGGGGACTCGGACCCTACACCTTC
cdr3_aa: CASSAGGLGPYTF

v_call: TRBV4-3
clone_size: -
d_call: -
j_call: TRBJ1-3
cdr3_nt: TGCGCCAGCAGCCAAGATAGCGGGACTGGAAACACCATATATTTT
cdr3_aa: CASSQDSGTGNTIYF

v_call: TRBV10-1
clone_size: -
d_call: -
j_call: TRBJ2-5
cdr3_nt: TGCGCCAGCAGTGCCCTAGCGGAGACCCAGTACTTC
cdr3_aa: CASSALAETQYF

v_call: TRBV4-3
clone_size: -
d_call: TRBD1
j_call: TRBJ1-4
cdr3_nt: TGCGCCAGCAGCCGGAGGACAGGGGGTGATGAAAAACTGTTTTTT
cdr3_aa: CASSRRTGGDEKLFF

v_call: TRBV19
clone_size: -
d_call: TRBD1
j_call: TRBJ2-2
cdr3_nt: TGTGCCAGTAGTAGGGGACAGGGGGCGGCTGGTGCCGGGGAGCTGTTTTTT
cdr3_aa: CASSRGQGAAGAGELFF

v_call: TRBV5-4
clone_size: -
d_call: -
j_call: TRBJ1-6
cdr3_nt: TGTGCCAGCAGCCGACAGTCTTTTAATTCACCCCTCCACTTT
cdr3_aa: CASSRQSFNSPLHF

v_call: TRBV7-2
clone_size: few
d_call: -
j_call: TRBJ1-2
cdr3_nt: TGTGCCAGCAGCTCCTGGGGTGGCTACACCTTC
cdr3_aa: CASSSWGGYTF

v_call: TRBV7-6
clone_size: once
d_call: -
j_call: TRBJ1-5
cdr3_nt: TGTGCCAGCAGCTTTAATAGCAATCAGCCCCAGCATTTT
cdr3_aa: CASSFNSNQPQHF

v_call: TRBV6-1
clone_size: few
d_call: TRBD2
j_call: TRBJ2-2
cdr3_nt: TGTGCCAGCAAACGGACTAGCGGGAACACCGGGGAGCTGTTTTTT
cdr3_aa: CASKRTSGNTGELFF

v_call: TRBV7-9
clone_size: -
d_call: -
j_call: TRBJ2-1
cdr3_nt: TGTGCCAGCAGCTTAGACAATGAGCAGTTCTTC
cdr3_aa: CASSLDNEQFF

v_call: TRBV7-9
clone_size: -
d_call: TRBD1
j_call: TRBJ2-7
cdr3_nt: TGTGCCAGCAGCTTAGACCCCTGGACAGGGATTGTCGACGAGCAGTACTTC
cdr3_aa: CASSLDPWTGIVDEQYF

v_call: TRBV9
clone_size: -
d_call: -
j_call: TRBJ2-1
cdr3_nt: TGTGCCAGCAGCGTAGGCCTAGTCGGAACCTACAATGAGCAGTTCTTC
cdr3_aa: CASSVGLVGTYNEQFF

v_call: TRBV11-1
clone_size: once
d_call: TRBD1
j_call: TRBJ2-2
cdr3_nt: TGTGCCAGCAGCTTCACAGGGGGCACCGGGGAGCTGTTTTTT
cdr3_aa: CASSFTGGTGELFF

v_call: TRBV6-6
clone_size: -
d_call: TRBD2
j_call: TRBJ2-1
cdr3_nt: TGTGCCAGCAGACCCAGCGGGGGGTCCTACAATGAGCAGTTCTTC
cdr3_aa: CASRPSGGSYNEQFF

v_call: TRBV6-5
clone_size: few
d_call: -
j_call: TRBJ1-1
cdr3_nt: TGTGCCAGCCAGGAGGGGGGCTGGACTGAAGCTTTCTTT
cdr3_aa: CASQEGGWTEAFF

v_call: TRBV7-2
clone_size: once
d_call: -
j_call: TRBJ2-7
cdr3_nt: TGTGCCAGCAGCTTGATGGGCAGCCCCTACGAGCAGTACTTC
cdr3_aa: CASSLMGSPYEQYF

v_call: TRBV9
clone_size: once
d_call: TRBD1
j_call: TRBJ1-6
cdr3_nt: TGTGCCAGCAGCGTAGAGGTGACAGGGGACTCACCCCTCCACTTT
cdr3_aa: CASSVEVTGDSPLHF

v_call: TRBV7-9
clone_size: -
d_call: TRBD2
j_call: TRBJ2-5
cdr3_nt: TGTGCCAGCAGCTCCCGCGGGAGCGGTTACCAAGAGACCCAGTACTTC
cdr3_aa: CASSSRGSGYQETQYF

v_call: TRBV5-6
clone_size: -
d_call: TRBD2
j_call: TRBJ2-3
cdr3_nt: TGTGCCAGCAGCTCTCTAGCGGGGGCTAGCACAGATACGCAGTATTTT
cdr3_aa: CASSSLAGASTDTQYF